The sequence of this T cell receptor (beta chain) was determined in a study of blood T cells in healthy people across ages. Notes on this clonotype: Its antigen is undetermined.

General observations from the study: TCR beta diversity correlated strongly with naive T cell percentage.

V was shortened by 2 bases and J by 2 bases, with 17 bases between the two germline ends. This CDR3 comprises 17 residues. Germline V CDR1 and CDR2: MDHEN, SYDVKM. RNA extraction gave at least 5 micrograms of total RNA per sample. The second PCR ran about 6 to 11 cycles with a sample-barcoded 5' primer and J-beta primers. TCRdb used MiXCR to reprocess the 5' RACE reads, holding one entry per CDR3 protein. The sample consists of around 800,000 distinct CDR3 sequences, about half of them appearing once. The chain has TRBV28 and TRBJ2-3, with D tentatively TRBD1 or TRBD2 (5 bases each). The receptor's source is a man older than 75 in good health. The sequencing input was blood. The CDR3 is CASSLLNRDRLTDTQYF. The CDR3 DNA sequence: TGTGCCAGCAGTTTACTCAACCGGGACCGACTCACAGATACGCAGTATTTT.